A single sample is the source of the 28 T cell receptor beta chains below, sequenced in a study of T cells in Graves' hyperthyroidism and ophthalmopathy. Amplification targeted TCR beta CDR3 regions from RNA transcripts. HTBI primers were used for first-round RT-PCR of the TCR CDR3. TCRdb reprocessed the multiplex PCR reads with MiXCR, giving one entry per CDR3 protein. This table holds approximately 700,000 distinct CDR3 sequences, over 15% found once. Material: blood. The receptors here all came from a man between 18 and 35 years old with Graves' hyperthyroidism.

The table lists this clonotype with a few counts. This CDR3 is CASSYSAPYGQGDQPQHF. The CDR3 coding sequence is TGTGCCAGCAGTTACTCCGCGCCCTACGGACAGGGCGATCAGCCCCAGCATTTT. The V call is TRBV6-6, the J call TRBJ1-5; 8 positions match TRBD1. After removal of 0 bases from V and 5 bases from J, the junction contained 12 bases not matched to a gene. The CDR3 consists of 18 residues. Germline V gives CDR1 MNHNY, CDR2 SVGAGI (reference sequence).

Here the CDR3 reads CASSQAGTKVLTEAFF. For the CDR3, the DNA is TGTGCCAGCAGCCAGGCCGGGACAAAAGTTCTAACTGAAGCTTTCTTT. This rearrangement joins TRBV4-2 to TRBJ1-1, with TRBD1 as a possible D gene (6 bases). V shed 3 bases and J shed 5 bases, with 19 bases lying between them. The CDR3 runs 16 residues. Per the germline V gene, CDR1 is LGHNA and CDR2 is YNFKEQ.

This clonotype was seen only a few times. The CDR3 DNA reads as TGTGCCAGCAGTGCCCTCCAGGGGAAAAATGAAAAACTGTTTTTT. Its translation is CASSALQGKNEKLFF. The rearrangement uses TRBV6-1 and TRBJ1-4; D possibly corresponds to TRBD1 (6 bases). Trimming pared 4 bases from V and 5 bases from J, leaving 14 bases between. The CDR3 runs 15 residues. The germline CDR1 and CDR2 sequences are MNHNS and SASEGT.

This clonotype turned up a few times. The chain is built from TRBV19 and TRBJ1-2, with 9 bases that match TRBD1. The CDR3 runs 15 residues. V lost 5 bases, J lost 4 bases, and 8 bases stayed unmatched. The germline gives CDR1 LNHDA, CDR2 SQIVND (reference sequence). The CDR3 DNA follows: TGTGCCAGTAGTTCAACAATACAGGGGGCCTATGGCTACACCTTC. Its protein product is CASSSTIQGAYGYTF.

This chain uses TRBV4-1 with TRBJ2-5; no clear D gene. Germline V gene lookup returns CDR1 MGHRA and CDR2 YSYEKL. CDR3 length: 14 amino acids. V dropped 1 base and J dropped 7 bases, with 13 bases sitting between them. CDR3: CASSQVPKQATQYF. The CDR3 DNA reads TGCGCCAGCAGCCAAGTACCCAAGCAGGCGACCCAGTACTTC.

This clonotype was recorded a few times. CDR3 sequence reads: CASSVQDSRTDTQYF. DNA of the CDR3: TGTGCCAGCAGCGTACAGGACTCACGCACAGATACGCAGTATTTT. The chain joins TRBV9 to TRBJ2-3; D is possibly TRBD2 (5 bases). This CDR3 has 15 amino acids. Germline-derived CDR1 and CDR2 are SGDLS and YYNGEE. V was cut by 1 base and J by 1 base, with 10 bases left in between.

This clonotype was observed a few times. The gene calls are TRBV6-2 or TRBV6-3 and TRBJ1-5, with no clear D. The CDR3 is 11 amino acids. The germline CDR1 and CDR2 sequences are MNHEY and SVGEGT. Trimming left V 6 bases short and J 11 bases short, with 11 bases between. The DNA for the CDR3 is TGTGCCAGCAGCTACGGTCTAGCCCAGCATTTT. As protein: CASSYGLAQHF.

This clonotype was counted at least ten times. DNA of the CDR3: TGTGCCAGCAGCACAGGGGGTCGGGCTCAGCCCCAGCATTTT. It yields the protein CASSTGGRAQPQHF. This chain joins TRBV28 and TRBJ1-5, with 8 positions matching TRBD1. Germline V CDR1 and CDR2: MDHEN, SYDVKM. V was pared by 6 bases and J by 6 bases, with 7 bases of the junction left unmatched. The CDR3 consists of 14 residues.

This clonotype showed up many times. The rearrangement uses TRBV7-8 and TRBJ2-7; 16 bases are a match to TRBD2. The junction had 5 bases not matched to a gene; V was cut back by 3 bases and J by 0 bases. Germline CDR1 reads SGHVS; CDR2 reads FQNEAQ. CDR3 length equals 18 residues. CDR3 sequence reads: CASSLGLAGGISSYEQYF. For the CDR3, the DNA is TGTGCCAGCAGCTTGGGACTAGCGGGAGGGATCAGCTCCTACGAGCAGTACTTC.

The genes are TRBV25-1 and TRBJ2-7; 8 positions match TRBD1. There are 14 residues in the CDR3. J was trimmed by 4 bases and V by 3 bases; bases with no gene match: 5. Germline V gene lookup returns CDR1 MGHDK and CDR2 SYGVNS. In DNA form, the CDR3 reads TGTGCCAGCAGTGATTCAGGGGGCATGTACGAGCAGTACTTC. Translating it yields CASSDSGGMYEQYF.

In this sample, this clonotype turned up many times. The J gene is TRBJ2-3, the V gene TRBV7-2; the D gene is possibly TRBD2 (5 bases). Trimming took off 2 bases at V and 1 base at J, with 16 bases between the two ends. This CDR3 is 17 amino acids long. CDR1 and CDR2 (germline): SGHTA, FQGNSA. CDR3 in DNA: TGTGCCAGCAGCTTATTGGGAGTGGGCTTTCGCACAGATACGCAGTATTTT. Translating it yields CASSLLGVGFRTDTQYF.

This clonotype has at least ten counts. V and J are TRBV6-2 or TRBV6-3 and TRBJ2-5; 12 bases map to TRBD2. This CDR3 comprises 16 residues. V dropped 7 bases and J dropped 4; count of bases not matched to a gene: 10. Germline-derived CDR1 and CDR2 are MNHEY and SVGEGT. CDR3 protein: CASTFTSGRPAETQYF. CDR3 bases: TGTGCCAGCACCTTTACTAGCGGGAGGCCCGCAGAGACCCAGTACTTC.

Many counts were recorded for this clonotype. V and J are TRBV28 and TRBJ2-1; D remains ambiguous. The CDR3 consists of 14 residues. Trimming took off 5 bases at V and 0 bases at J, with 8 bases between the two ends. Germline lookup yields CDR1 MDHEN and CDR2 SYDVKM. The CDR3: CASSILSSYNEQFF. DNA of the CDR3: TGTGCCAGCAGTATATTAAGCTCCTACAATGAGCAGTTCTTC.

In regard to this clonotype: A much larger clone lies one base from this, so it may be a read error. The rearrangement links TRBV7-2 to TRBJ1-1; D not certain. The CDR3 extends over 13 amino acids. The V gene's germline CDR1 is SGHTA and CDR2 FQGNSA. The CDR3 DNA reads TGTGTCAGCAGCTTCGGCACGAACACTGAAGCTTTCTTT. Translated: CVSSFGTNTEAFF.

This clonotype turned up a few times. The V and J genes are TRBV10-1 and TRBJ2-5, with D perhaps matching TRBD2 (6 bases). V shed 1 base and J shed 5 bases, with 11 bases lying between them. The CDR3 covers 14 residues. The germline CDR1 and CDR2 sequences are WNHNN and SYGVQD (reference sequence). In nucleotides, the CDR3 is TGCGCCAGCAGTGAGTTTGGCCGGGGGGAGACCCAGTACTTC. The encoded protein is CASSEFGRGETQYF.

This clonotype occurred many times. The V call is TRBV6-1, the J call TRBJ2-1, with D maybe TRBD2 (5 bases). Trimming shortened V by 7 bases and J by 2 bases, and 12 bases separated the two germline ends. Germline V gene lookup returns CDR1 MNHNS and CDR2 SASEGT. This CDR3 spans 14 amino acids. DNA for the CDR3: TGTGCCAGCACCCCCCGGGGAGCCTACAATGAGCAGTTCTTC. Translated, it gives CASTPRGAYNEQFF.

This clonotype was recorded a few times. The chain combines TRBV28 with TRBJ2-6; the D gene is possibly TRBD1 (5 bases). The CDR3 spans 16 residues. V dropped 7 bases and J dropped 0 bases, with 13 bases sitting between them. The germline V gene has CDR1 MDHEN and CDR2 SYDVKM. CDR3 nucleotide sequence: TGTGCCAGCAACGGCCAGGGCGCCTCTGGGGCCAACGTCCTGACTTTC. Translating gives CASNGQGASGANVLTF. The whole variable domain, filled in from reference TRBV28 and TRBJ2-6, reads DVKVTQSSRYLVKRTGEKVFLECVQDMDHENMFWYRQDPGLGLRLIYFSYDVKMKEKGDIPEGYSVSREKKERFSLILESASTNQTSMYLCASNGQGASGANVLTFGAGSRLTVL.

This clonotype was picked up many times. Relative to the germline gene, one junction end is altered; a read error may explain this. The chain is built from TRBV2 and TRBJ2-3, with D perhaps matching TRBD1 (6 bases). Germline V gene lookup returns CDR1 SNHLY and CDR2 FYNNEI. There are 13 residues in the CDR3. The CDR3, as DNA: TGTGCCACCAGTGACAGGTCCACAGATACGCAGTATTTT. Its translation is CATSDRSTDTQYF.

The chain combines TRBV7-6 with TRBJ2-3; 8 positions agree with TRBD2. Trimming at V came to 5 bases and at J to 4 bases, leaving 8 bases not matched to a gene. Germline CDR1 and CDR2: SGHVS and FNYEAQ. The CDR3 runs 15 residues. CDR3 sequence reads: CASSPRTSLADTQYF. In DNA, the CDR3 is TGTGCCAGCAGCCCGAGGACTAGCCTTGCAGATACGCAGTATTTT.

The CDR3 region has the DNA TGTGCCAGCAGTTACAGGGCCGATAATTCACCCCTCCACTTT. This translates into CASSYRADNSPLHF. The chain has TRBV6-5 and TRBJ1-6; D is unclear. This CDR3 is built from 14 residues. V lost 2 bases and J 5 bases, leaving 7 bases between the germline ends. CDR1 MNHEY and CDR2 SVGAGI come from the germline V gene.

The sample holds many counts of this clonotype. The chain has TRBV6-1 and TRBJ2-7, with D unclear. The germline V and J ends were trimmed by 7 bases and 0 bases, with 19 bases remaining between them. From germline, CDR1 is MNHNS and CDR2 SASEGT. The CDR3 covers 16 residues. This chain's CDR3 is CASTTSSRLSSYEQYF. The CDR3 DNA reads TGTGCCAGCACCACGAGTAGCCGCTTAAGCTCCTACGAGCAGTACTTC.

This clonotype was recorded at least ten times. This chain connects TRBV27 to TRBJ2-3, with a tentative D call TRBD2 (6 bases). The CDR3 contains 13 residues. Germline-derived CDR1 and CDR2 are MNHEY and SMNVEV (reference sequence). Trimming took 4 bases from V and 4 from J, leaving 9 bases between them. Written as DNA, the CDR3 is TGTGCCAGCAGTTGGCAGCGGGCAGATACGCAGTATTTT. The encoded protein is CASSWQRADTQYF.

This clonotype was seen many times. The V gene is TRBV3-1, the J gene TRBJ2-3, with D perhaps matching TRBD2 (5 bases). Germline assignment: CDR1 LGHDT and CDR2 YNNKEL (reference sequence). V gave up 0 bases and J gave up 5 bases, with 9 bases separating them. The CDR3 covers 14 residues. This CDR3 is CASSQDREGDTQYF. The DNA of the CDR3 is TGTGCCAGCAGCCAAGATCGAGAGGGAGATACGCAGTATTTT.

This clonotype was seen at least ten times. V is TRBV20-1 and J is TRBJ1-1; the D gene is possibly TRBD1 (6 bases). Germline V gene data show CDR1 as DFQATT and CDR2 as SNEGSKA (reference sequence). The CDR3 totals 15 residues. Trimming shortened V by 3 bases and J by 0 bases, and 14 bases separated the two germline ends. CDR3 protein: CSARSGGLLNTEAFF. For the CDR3, the DNA is TGCAGTGCTAGGTCTGGGGGCCTATTGAACACTGAAGCTTTCTTT.

This clonotype was recorded at least ten times. The rearrangement uses TRBV2 and TRBJ2-3, with a possible D match to TRBD1 (6 bases). The CDR3 contains 12 residues. Per germline, CDR1 SNHLY and CDR2 FYNNEI. V was clipped by 6 bases and J by 3 bases, with 7 bases between them. CDR3 sequence: CASRGQTDTQYF. The CDR3 region has the DNA TGTGCCAGCAGAGGACAGACAGATACGCAGTATTTT.

This clonotype was picked up many times. The J gene is TRBJ1-1, the V gene TRBV5-1; D is ambiguous. V was trimmed by 4 bases and J by 1 base, leaving 11 bases between them. CDR1 and CDR2 from the germline V gene are SGHRS and YFSETQ. The length of the CDR3 is 14 residues. The chain's CDR3 is CASSDTRSNTEAFF. The CDR3 DNA follows: TGCGCCAGCAGCGATACACGTTCGAACACTGAAGCTTTCTTT. Together with reference TRBV5-1 and TRBJ1-1, the CDR3 gives the full variable domain: KAGVTQTPRYLIKTRGQQVTLSCSPISGHRSVSWYQQTPGQGLQFLFEYFSETQRNKGNFPGRFSGRQFSNSRSEMNVSTLELGDSALYLCASSDTRSNTEAFFGQGTRLTVV.

This clonotype showed up many times. CDR3 protein: CASHAESSNQPQHF. The CDR3 DNA is TGTGCCAGCCACGCAGAATCTAGCAATCAGCCCCAGCATTTT. The J gene is TRBJ1-5, the V gene TRBV2, with unresolved D. The CDR3 contains 14 residues. The ends were cut back, 8 bases at V and 0 bases at J, with 11 bases in the middle. Per the germline V gene, CDR1 is SNHLY and CDR2 is FYNNEI. Looking up the rest from reference TRBV2 and TRBJ1-5 gives the full variable domain: EPEVTQTPSHQVTQMGQEVILRCVPISNHLYFYWYRQILGQKVEFLVSFYNNEISEKSEIFDDQFSVERPDGSNFTLKIRSTKLEDSAMYFCASHAESSNQPQHFGDGTRLSIL.

This clonotype was seen only a few times. V usage is TRBV10-1 and J usage is TRBJ1-2, with D possibly TRBD1 on 5 matching bases. The CDR3 is 16 residues long. Germline V gives CDR1 WNHNN, CDR2 SYGVQD (reference sequence). V lost 4 bases and J 0 bases, leaving 15 bases between the germline ends. CDR3: CASSAEGSPANYGYTF. The CDR3 DNA reads as TGCGCCAGCAGTGCGGAGGGGTCTCCGGCTAACTATGGCTACACCTTC.